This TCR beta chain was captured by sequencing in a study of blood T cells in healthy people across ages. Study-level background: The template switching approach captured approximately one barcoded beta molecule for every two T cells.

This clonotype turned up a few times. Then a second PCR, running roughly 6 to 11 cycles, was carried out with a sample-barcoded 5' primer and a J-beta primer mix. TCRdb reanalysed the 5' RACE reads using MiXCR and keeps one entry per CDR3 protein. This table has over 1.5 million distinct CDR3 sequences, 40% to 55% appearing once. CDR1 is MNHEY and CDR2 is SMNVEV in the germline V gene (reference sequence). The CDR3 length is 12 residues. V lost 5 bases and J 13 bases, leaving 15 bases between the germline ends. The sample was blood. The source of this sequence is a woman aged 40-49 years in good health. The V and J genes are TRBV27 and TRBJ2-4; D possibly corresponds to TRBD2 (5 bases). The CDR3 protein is CASSPTMTAQYF. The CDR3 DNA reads TGTGCCAGCAGTCCGACTATGACCGCCCAGTACTTC.